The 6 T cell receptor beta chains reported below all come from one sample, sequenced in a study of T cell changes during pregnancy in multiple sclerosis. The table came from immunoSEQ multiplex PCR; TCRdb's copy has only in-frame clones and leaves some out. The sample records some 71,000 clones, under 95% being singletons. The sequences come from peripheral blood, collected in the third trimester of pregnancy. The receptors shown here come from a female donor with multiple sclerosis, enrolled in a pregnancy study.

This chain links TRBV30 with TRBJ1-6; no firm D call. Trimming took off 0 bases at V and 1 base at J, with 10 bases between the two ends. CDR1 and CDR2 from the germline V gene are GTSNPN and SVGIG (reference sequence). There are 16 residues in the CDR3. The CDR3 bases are TGTGCCTGGAGTGTACGGGTTTTATCCTATAATTCACCCCTCCACTTT. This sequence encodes CAWSVRVLSYNSPLHF.

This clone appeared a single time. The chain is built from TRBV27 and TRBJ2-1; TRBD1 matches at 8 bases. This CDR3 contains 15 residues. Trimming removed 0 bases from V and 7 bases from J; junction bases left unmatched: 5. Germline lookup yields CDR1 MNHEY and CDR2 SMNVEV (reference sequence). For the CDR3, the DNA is TGTGCCAGCAGTTTATCCGGACAGGGTTGGAATGAGCAGTTCTTC. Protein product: CASSLSGQGWNEQFF.

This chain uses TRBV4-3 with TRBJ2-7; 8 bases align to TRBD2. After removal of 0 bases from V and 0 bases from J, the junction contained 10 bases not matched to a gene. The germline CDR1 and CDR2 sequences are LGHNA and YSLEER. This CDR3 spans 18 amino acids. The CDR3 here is CASSQDLSASGLSYEQYF. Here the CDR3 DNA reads TGCGCCAGCAGCCAAGACCTGTCGGCTAGCGGGCTCTCCTACGAGCAGTACTTC.

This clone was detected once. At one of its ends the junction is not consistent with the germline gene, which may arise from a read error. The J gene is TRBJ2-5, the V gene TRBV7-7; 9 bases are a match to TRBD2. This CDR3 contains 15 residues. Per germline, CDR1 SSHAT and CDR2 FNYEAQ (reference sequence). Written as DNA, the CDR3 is TGTGCTAGCAGCCCCTTTAGCGGGAGCCAAGAGACCCAGTACTTC. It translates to CASSPFSGSQETQYF. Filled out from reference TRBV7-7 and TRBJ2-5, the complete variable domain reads GAGVSQSPRYKVTKRGQDVTLRCDPISSHATLYWYQQALGQGPEFLTYFNYEAQPDKSGLPSDRFSAERPEGSISTLTIQRTEQRDSAMYRCASSPFSGSQETQYFGPGTRLLVL.

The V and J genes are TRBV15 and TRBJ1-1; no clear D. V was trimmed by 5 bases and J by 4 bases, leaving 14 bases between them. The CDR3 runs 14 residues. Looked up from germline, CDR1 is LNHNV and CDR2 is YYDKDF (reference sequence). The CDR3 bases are TGTGCCACCAGCCCTCTTCCCATGGCCACTGAAGCTTTCTTT. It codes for CATSPLPMATEAFF.

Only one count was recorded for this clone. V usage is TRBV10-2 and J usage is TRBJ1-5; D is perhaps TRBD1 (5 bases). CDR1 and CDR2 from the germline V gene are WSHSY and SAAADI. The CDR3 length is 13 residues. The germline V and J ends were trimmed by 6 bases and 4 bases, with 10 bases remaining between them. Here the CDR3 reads CASRRRGNQPQHF. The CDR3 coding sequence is TGCGCCAGCAGAAGAAGGGGTAATCAGCCCCAGCATTTT.